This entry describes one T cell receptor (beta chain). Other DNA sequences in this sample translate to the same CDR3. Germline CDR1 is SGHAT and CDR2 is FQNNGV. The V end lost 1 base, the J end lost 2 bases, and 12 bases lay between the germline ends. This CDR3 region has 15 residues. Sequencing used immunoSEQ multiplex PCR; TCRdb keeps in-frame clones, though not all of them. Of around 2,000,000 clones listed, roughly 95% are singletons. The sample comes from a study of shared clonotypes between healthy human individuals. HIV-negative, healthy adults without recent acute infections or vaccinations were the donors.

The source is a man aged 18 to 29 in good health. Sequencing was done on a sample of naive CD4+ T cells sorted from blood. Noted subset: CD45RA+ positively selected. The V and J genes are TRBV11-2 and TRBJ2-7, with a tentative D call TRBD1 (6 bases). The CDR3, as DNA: TGTGCCAGCAGCTTAGTAGCAGGGGTAACCTACGAGCAGTACTTC. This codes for CASSLVAGVTYEQYF.